This T cell receptor beta chain was sequenced for a study of cytomegalovirus exposure and HLA in healthy donors. At the level of the study: The Caucasian-associated ancestry cluster contained 65% to 85% of the approximately 400 genotyped donors. Study conclusions and caveats: TCR beta chain V- and J-gene trimming was linked, in a later analysis, to a missense variant in DCLRE1C. A cluster of highly shared sequence variants was likely a sequencing artifact.

This clone has a handful of counts. The antigen remains unidentified. Primers: 60 Vbeta forward and 13 Jbeta reverse. Produced via immunoSEQ multiplex PCR; TCRdb's table is partial and in-frame only. The sample carries more than 150,000 clones, roughly 80% recorded once. Germline V CDR1 and CDR2: SGDLS, YYNGEE. V lost 4 bases and J 5 bases, leaving 11 bases between the germline ends. This CDR3 is built from 13 residues. The chain is built from TRBV9 and TRBJ2-3; TRBD2 might be the D (7 bases). The receptor was isolated from a man aged 50 to 59 in good health and CMV-seronegative. The source material was PBMCs. CDR3 amino acids: CASSKGGQDTQYF. For the CDR3, the DNA is TGTGCCAGCAGCAAGGGGGGGCAAGATACGCAGTATTTT. Using reference TRBV9 and TRBJ2-3 for the parts outside the CDR3, the full variable domain is DSGVTQTPKHLITATGQRVTLRCSPRSGDLSVYWYQQSLDQGLQFLIQYYNGEERAKGNILERFSAQQFPDLHSELNLSSLELGDSALYFCASSKGGQDTQYFGPGTRLTVL.